A single sample is the source of the 23 T cell receptor beta chains below, sequenced in a study of early T cells in non-severe SARS-CoV-2 infection. MiXCR was run by TCRdb on the 5' RACE reads, yielding one entry per CDR3 protein. The table shows roughly 86,000 distinct CDR3 sequences, with around 6% occurring only once. The sample consisted of whole blood. The origin of the receptors is an adult who was a healthcare worker with PCR-confirmed SARS-CoV-2 infection or an uninfected control (not recorded which).

This clonotype appeared many times. The chain is built from TRBV5-1 and TRBJ1-1; D is unclear. Per germline, CDR1 SGHRS and CDR2 YFSETQ. V shed 4 bases and J shed 1 base, with 20 bases lying between them. This CDR3 contains 17 residues. The CDR3 loop reads CASSEHYGRKGNTEAFF. DNA of the CDR3: TGCGCCAGCAGCGAGCACTATGGCAGGAAAGGGAACACTGAAGCTTTCTTT.

This clonotype was seen many times. The chain joins TRBV7-2 to TRBJ1-1, with a tentative D call TRBD1 (5 bases). Germline CDR1 and CDR2: SGHTA and FQGNSA. Trimming left V 1 base short and J 6 bases short, with 12 bases between. CDR3 size: 14 residues. This chain's CDR3 is CASSLGDSISEAFF. The CDR3 nucleotides read TGTGCCAGCAGCTTAGGTGACAGCATCTCTGAAGCTTTCTTT.

In its sample, this clonotype was seen many times. The rearrangement links TRBV9 to TRBJ1-3; D not certain. CDR1 and CDR2 from the germline V gene are SGDLS and YYNGEE. There are 14 residues in the CDR3. Trimming pared 2 bases from V and 1 base from J, leaving 7 bases between. Written as DNA, the CDR3 is TGTGCCAGCAGCGTGGGGATGTCTGGAAACACCATATATTTT. It yields the protein CASSVGMSGNTIYF.

There are many counts of this clonotype. The chain joins TRBV7-7 to TRBJ2-2; tentative D call: TRBD1 (5 bases). The V end lost 2 bases, the J end lost 4 bases, and 11 bases lay between the germline ends. This CDR3 has 15 amino acids. Per germline, CDR1 SSHAT and CDR2 FNYEAQ (reference sequence). CDR3 region: CASSLSAGATGELFF. The CDR3 nucleotides are TGTGCCAGCAGCTTAAGTGCTGGGGCCACCGGGGAGCTGTTTTTT.

In its sample, this clonotype was seen a few times. Written as DNA, the CDR3 is TGTGCCAGCAGCCACGGACAGAGAACCCTTTATAGCAATCAGCCCCAGCATTTT. Translation gives CASSHGQRTLYSNQPQHF. The V and J genes are TRBV14 and TRBJ1-5; possibly TRBD1 for D (6 bases). Trimming left V 3 bases short and J 0 bases short, with 18 bases between. From germline, CDR1 is SGHDN and CDR2 FVKESK. CDR3 length: 18 amino acids. Variable domain in full (rest from reference TRBV14 and TRBJ1-5): EAGVTQFPSHSVIEKGQTVTLRCDPISGHDNLYWYRRVMGKEIKFLLHFVKESKQDESGMPNNRFLAERTGGTYSTLKVQPAELEDSGVYFCASSHGQRTLYSNQPQHFGDGTRLSIL.

There are a few counts of this clonotype. The rearrangement links TRBV5-4 to TRBJ2-1; TRBD2 agrees at 10 bases. CDR1 is SGHNT, CDR2 YYREEE, per germline (reference sequence). The CDR3 totals 17 residues. V was clipped by 5 bases and J by 8 bases; unmatched bases: 16. The CDR3 bases are TGTGCCAGCAGATCGAAGGTGGGGTCTAGCGGGAGTTATGAGCAGTTCTTC. It yields the protein CASRSKVGSSGSYEQFF.

Remarks on this clonotype: A much larger clonotype is one base distant, so this may be a read error. Given the absence of the conserved phenylalanine or tryptophan at the CDR3 end, a read error is likely. The genes are TRBV7-9 and TRBJ2-1; 12 nucleotides align to TRBD1. The CDR3 contains 17 residues. Germline V lookup: CDR1 SEHNR, CDR2 FQNEAQ (reference sequence). The V gene end was trimmed by 4 bases and the J gene end by 2 bases; junction bases not matched to a gene: 6. This chain's CDR3 is CASSSSGTGGTYNEQFL. The CDR3 region has the DNA TGTGCCAGCAGCTCCTCCGGGACAGGGGGCACCTACAATGAGCAGTTCTTG.

V usage is TRBV7-9 and J usage is TRBJ2-3; 9 bases match TRBD2. The CDR3 is 17 residues long. Trimming at V came to 7 bases and at J to 4 bases, leaving 15 bases not matched to a gene. The V gene's germline CDR1 is SEHNR and CDR2 FQNEAQ (reference sequence). CDR3 region: CASTKGTGGGRADTQYF. The CDR3 DNA reads as TGTGCCAGCACAAAGGGGACCGGCGGCGGGAGGGCAGATACGCAGTATTTT.

This clonotype was picked up many times. The chain combines TRBV20-1 with TRBJ2-5; 10 bases are shared with TRBD2. CDR1 and CDR2 (germline): DFQATT, SNEGSKA (reference sequence). The length of the CDR3 is 17 residues. Trimming took 1 base from V and 4 from J; bases not matched to a gene: 12. CDR3 nucleotides: TGCAGTGCTAGAGGATCCCTAGCGGGGGAATTTCGAGAGACCCAGTACTTC. Amino acids: CSARGSLAGEFRETQYF.

This clonotype was observed a handful of times. The CDR3 DNA follows: TGTGCCAGCAGCTTAATATCTTCGGGACAGTACTACGAGCAGTACTTC. It is translated as CASSLISSGQYYEQYF. This chain uses TRBV11-2 with TRBJ2-7; TRBD1 aligns across 7 bases. The V gene end was trimmed by 2 bases and the J gene end by 3 bases; junction bases not matched to a gene: 10. CDR1 and CDR2 from the germline V gene are SGHAT and FQNNGV. The CDR3 is 16 amino acids.

This clonotype was counted at least ten times. The chain combines TRBV20-1 with TRBJ2-7; D is unresolved. Trimming shortened V by 3 bases and J by 6 bases, and 9 bases separated the two germline ends. The CDR3 has 11 amino acids. Germline-derived CDR1 and CDR2 are DFQATT and SNEGSKA (reference sequence). The CDR3, as DNA: TGCAGTGCTAGCCTGGTAGGCGAGCAGTACTTC. As protein: CSASLVGEQYF.

The chain joins TRBV28 to TRBJ2-1; 8 bases map to TRBD2. With V trimmed by 5 bases and J by 5 bases, 5 bases remained unmatched. CDR1 MDHEN and CDR2 SYDVKM come from the germline V gene. The CDR3 length is 14 residues. CDR3 protein: CASSRAGGHNEQFF. CDR3 DNA sequence: TGTGCCAGCAGTCGCGCGGGGGGCCACAATGAGCAGTTCTTC.

The gene calls are TRBV29-1 and TRBJ1-2; 9 nucleotides match TRBD1. There are 12 residues in the CDR3. Trimming at V came to 7 bases and at J to 4 bases, leaving 4 bases not matched to a gene. Germline V gene sequence: CDR1 SQVTM, CDR2 ANQGSEA. CDR3 nucleotides: TGCAGCGCAGAACAGGGGGCCTATGGCTACACCTTC. Protein product: CSAEQGAYGYTF.

This clonotype has a count of ten or more. The chain is built from TRBV7-9 and TRBJ1-4; 8 bases match TRBD1. Trimming at V came to 3 bases and at J to 8 bases, leaving 5 bases not matched to a gene. Germline values: CDR1 SEHNR, CDR2 FQNEAQ (reference sequence). The CDR3 totals 14 residues. CDR3 sequence (DNA): TGTGCCAGCAGCTTTCAGGGGGCGCGAGAAAAACTGTTTTTT. Translation: CASSFQGAREKLFF.

This clonotype was picked up many times. J is TRBJ2-3 and V is TRBV4-2, with 8 bases fitting TRBD1. This CDR3 spans 15 amino acids. Germline CDR1 LGHNA, CDR2 YNFKEQ. Trimming at V came to 1 base and at J to 4 bases, leaving 4 bases not matched to a gene. The CDR3 region is CASSQVTGVADTQYF. DNA of the CDR3: TGTGCCAGCAGCCAAGTGACAGGGGTGGCAGATACGCAGTATTTT.

This clonotype was seen more than once but under ten times. The chain couples TRBV3-1 to TRBJ2-3; 14 nucleotides align to TRBD2. Per germline, CDR1 LGHDT and CDR2 YNNKEL (reference sequence). CDR3 length: 17 amino acids. V gave up 4 bases and J gave up 3 bases; unmatched junction bases: 6. The CDR3 DNA reads as TGTGCCAGCAGCCCTCCAGGACTAGCGGGAGGTACAGATACGCAGTATTTT. It specifies CASSPPGLAGGTDTQYF.

This clonotype appeared many times. The chain recombines TRBV7-2 with TRBJ1-3, with D possibly TRBD1 on 5 matching bases. CDR1 is SGHTA, CDR2 FQGNSA, per germline. V dropped 7 bases and J dropped 0 bases, with 10 bases sitting between them. The CDR3 sequence is 14 residues long. CDR3 coding DNA: TGTGCCAGCACCAGGACAATCTCTGGAAACACCATATATTTT. Encoded protein: CASTRTISGNTIYF.

This clonotype showed up just a few times. The chain recombines TRBV15 with TRBJ2-3; weak D call: TRBD1 (6 bases). Trimming took off 0 bases at V and 4 bases at J, with 14 bases between the two ends. Germline CDR1 reads LNHNV; CDR2 reads YYDKDF (reference sequence). The CDR3 spans 16 residues. CDR3 in DNA: TGTGCCACCAGCAGAGAGCGGTGGCAGGGGTCAGATACGCAGTATTTT. Translated: CATSRERWQGSDTQYF.

This clonotype was detected many times. This chain connects TRBV12-3 or TRBV12-4 to TRBJ1-1; D gene uncertain. This CDR3 region has 13 residues. The V end was cut by 4 bases, the J end by 1 base, with 7 bases between. Here the CDR3 reads CASSSQPNTEAFF. CDR3 DNA sequence: TGTGCCAGCAGTTCTCAGCCGAACACTGAAGCTTTCTTT.

The chain is built from TRBV4-1 and TRBJ1-2; 7 bases match TRBD1. CDR1 and CDR2 (germline): MGHRA, YSYEKL. The CDR3 consists of 16 residues. Trimming removed 0 bases from V and 2 bases from J; junction bases left unmatched: 6. CDR3 region: CASSQEGTEPNYGYTF. CDR3 in DNA: TGCGCCAGCAGCCAAGAAGGGACAGAACCAAACTATGGCTACACCTTC.

The J gene is TRBJ2-7, the V gene TRBV20-1; no firm D call. V lost 1 base and J lost 0, with 7 bases in between. This CDR3 contains 13 residues. The V gene's germline CDR1 is DFQATT and CDR2 SNEGSKA (reference sequence). In nucleotides, the CDR3 is TGCAGTGCTAGAGGACACCGCTCCTACGAGCAGTACTTC. It codes for CSARGHRSYEQYF.

The chain combines TRBV19 with TRBJ1-2; D ambiguous. The CDR3 is 15 amino acids. Germline V gene sequence: CDR1 LNHDA, CDR2 SQIVND (reference sequence). V lost 3 bases and J 3 bases, leaving 14 bases between the germline ends. This CDR3 reads CASSMASAGDYGYTF. In nucleotides, the CDR3 is TGTGCCAGTAGTATGGCCTCCGCCGGGGACTATGGCTACACCTTC.

This clonotype was counted many times. This chain connects TRBV7-2 to TRBJ2-7; TRBD2 matches 9 bases. V lost 11 bases to trimming and J lost 4 bases; unmatched junction nucleotides: 6. CDR1 is SGHTA and CDR2 is FQGNSA in the germline V gene. The CDR3 runs to 12 residues. CDR3 sequence: CAVSGGGYEQYF. CDR3 in DNA: TGTGCCGTTAGCGGGGGTGGTTACGAGCAGTACTTC.